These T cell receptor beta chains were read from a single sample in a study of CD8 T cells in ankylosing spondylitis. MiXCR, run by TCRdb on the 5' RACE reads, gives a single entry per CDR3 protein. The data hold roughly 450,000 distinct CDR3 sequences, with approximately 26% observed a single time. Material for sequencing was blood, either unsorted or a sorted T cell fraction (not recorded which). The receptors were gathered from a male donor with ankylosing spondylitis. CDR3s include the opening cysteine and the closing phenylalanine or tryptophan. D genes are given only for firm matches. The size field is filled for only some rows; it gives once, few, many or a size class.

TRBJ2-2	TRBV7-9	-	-	TGTGCCAGCCAGCGAGATTCCGACACCGGGGAGCTGTTTTTT	CASQRDSDTGELFF
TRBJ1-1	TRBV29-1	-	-	TGCAGCGTTGGGGGGCCGGAACGGACTGAAGCTTTCTTT	CSVGGPERTEAFF
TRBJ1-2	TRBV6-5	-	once	TGTGCCAGCAGTTACTCGCCCCACGACCTTCTCTATGGCTACACCTTC	CASSYSPHDLLYGYTF
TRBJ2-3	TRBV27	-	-	TGTGCCAGCTCCAGACAGCTGGGCGTGGCAGATACGCAGTATTTT	CASSRQLGVADTQYF
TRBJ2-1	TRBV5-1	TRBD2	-	TGCGCCAGCAGCCCCCGACTAGCGGGAGGGGGGTCGGATGAGCAGTTCTTC	CASSPRLAGGGSDEQFF
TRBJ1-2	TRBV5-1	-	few	TGCGCCAGCAGCTTGCCCGGATCTAACTATGGCTACACCTTC	CASSLPGSNYGYTF
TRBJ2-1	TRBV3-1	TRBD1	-	TGTGCCAGCAGCCAAGTGGCAGGGGGCAATGAGCAGTTCTTC	CASSQVAGGNEQFF
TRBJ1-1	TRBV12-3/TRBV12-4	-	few	TGTGCCAGCAGTTTATTGGGGGCGGTTGAAGCTTTCTTT	CASSLLGAVEAFF
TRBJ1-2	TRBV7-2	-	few	TGTGCCAGCAGCCCTCGCCCCGGGGAATTTGGCTACACCTTC	CASSPRPGEFGYTF
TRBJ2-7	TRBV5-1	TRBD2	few	TGCGCCAGCAGCCACCCTAGCGGGAGGGGTTCCTACGAGCAGTACTTC	CASSHPSGRGSYEQYF
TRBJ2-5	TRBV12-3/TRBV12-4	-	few	TGTGCCAGCAGTTTAGTCTTCCGGGGGTTTGAATCCCAAGAGACCCAGTACTTC	CASSLVFRGFESQETQYF
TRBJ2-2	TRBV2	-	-	TGTGCCAGCAGCGCAGGGGTCCGGACCGGGGAGCTGTTTTTT	CASSAGVRTGELFF
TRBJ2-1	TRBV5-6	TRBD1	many	TGTGCCAGCAGCTTGGTGGCAGGGGGCAATGAGCAGTTCTTC	CASSLVAGGNEQFF
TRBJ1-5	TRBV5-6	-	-	TGTGCCAGCAGCGGGAGTATCTCCAATCAGCCCCAGCATTTT	CASSGSISNQPQHF
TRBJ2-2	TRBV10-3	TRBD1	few	TGTGCCACCGTCGCGCGGGTACAGGGGGTCGACACCGGGGAGCTGTTTTTT	CATVARVQGVDTGELFF
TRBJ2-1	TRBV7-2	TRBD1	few	TGTGCCAGCAGCCGGGGACAGGGGGCGAACAATGAGCAGTTCTTC	CASSRGQGANNEQFF
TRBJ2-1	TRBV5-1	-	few	TGCGCCAGCAGCTTATCAACTGGCTCCTACAATGAGCAGTTCTTC	CASSLSTGSYNEQFF
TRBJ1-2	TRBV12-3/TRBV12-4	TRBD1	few	TGTGCCAGCAGTTTAATACAGGGGAATGGCTACACCTTC	CASSLIQGNGYTF
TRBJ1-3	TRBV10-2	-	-	TGCGCCAGCAGTGAGCGGCAGCCGTCCTCTGGAAACACCATATATTTT	CASSERQPSSGNTIYF
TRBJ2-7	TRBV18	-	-	TGTGCCAGCTCACCTCCTAGTGGGGCCTACGAGCAGTACTTC	CASSPPSGAYEQYF
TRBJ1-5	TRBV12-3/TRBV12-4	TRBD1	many	TGTGCCAGCAGCCCGGGACAGCATCATAATAGCAATCAGCCCCAGCATTTT	CASSPGQHHNSNQPQHF
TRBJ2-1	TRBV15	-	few	TGTGCCACCAGCACCCGGGACTCGATTAACAATGAGCAGTTCTTC	CATSTRDSINNEQFF
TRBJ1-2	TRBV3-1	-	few	TGTGCCAGCAGCCTAAAGGGAGGGGGTTATGGCTACACCTTC	CASSLKGGGYGYTF
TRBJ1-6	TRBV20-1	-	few	TGCAGTGCGCTAGACAGCGAGCCCTATAATTCACCCCTCCACTTT	CSALDSEPYNSPLHF
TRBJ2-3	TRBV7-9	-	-	TGTGCCACACAGGGACGCACAGATACGCAGTATTTT	CATQGRTDTQYF
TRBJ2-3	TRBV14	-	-	TGTGCCAGCAGCCAAGGAAATCCCTACGTGAGGTATTTT	CASSQGNPYVRYF
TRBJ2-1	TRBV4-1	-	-	TGCGCCAGCAGCCAAGATCTGGGAAGTGGGAGCAATGAGCAGTTCTTC	CASSQDLGSGSNEQFF
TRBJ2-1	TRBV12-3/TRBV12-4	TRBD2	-	TGTGCCAGCAGTCCGTTGACTAGCGACAATGAGCTGTTCTTC	CASSPLTSDNELFF
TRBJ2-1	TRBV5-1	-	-	TGCGCCAGCAGCTACGGACTAACCTTTTACAATGAGCAGTTCTTC	CASSYGLTFYNEQFF
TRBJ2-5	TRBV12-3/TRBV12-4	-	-	TGTGCCAGCACCACTAATGGGGGAGCCTTTGGGGAGACCCAGTACTTC	CASTTNGGAFGETQYF
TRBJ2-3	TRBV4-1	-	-	TGCGCCAGCAGCCAAGAAATCCCCGTCAGGGGTCCGGTTACGCAGTATTTT	CASSQEIPVRGPVTQYF
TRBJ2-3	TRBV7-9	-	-	TGTGCCAGCAGCCCCCGCTCAGATACGCAGTATTTT	CASSPRSDTQYF
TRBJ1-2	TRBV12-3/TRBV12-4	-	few	TGTGCCAGCAGTCCCACAGGCGACGCTAACTATGGCTACACCTTC	CASSPTGDANYGYTF
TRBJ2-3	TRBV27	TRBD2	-	TGTGCCAGCAGTTCCCTCGGTATCGCGGGAGGGCAAGTGGGCACAGATACGCAGTATTTT	CASSSLGIAGGQVGTDTQYF
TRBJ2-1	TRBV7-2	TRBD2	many	TGTGCCAGCAGCCCACGGGGGGTAAACAATGAGCAGTTCTTC	CASSPRGVNNEQFF
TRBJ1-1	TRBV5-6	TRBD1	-	TGTGCCAGCAGCACATATGACAGGGTGGGCACTGAAGCTTTCTTT	CASSTYDRVGTEAFF
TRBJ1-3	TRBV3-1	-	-	TGTGCCAGCAGCCAAGACAGGGTCGCTGGAAACACCATATATTTT	CASSQDRVAGNTIYF
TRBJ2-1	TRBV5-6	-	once	TGTGCCAGTCTGCGCCTAGCATCCAATGAGCAGTTCTTC	CASLRLASNEQFF
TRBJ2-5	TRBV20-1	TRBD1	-	TGCAGTGCTAACAAGAGAGGGACAGGGCCTGGTCGGACCCAGTACTTC	CSANKRGTGPGRTQYF
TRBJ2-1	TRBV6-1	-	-	TGTGCCAGCACCCAGGCCTCCTACAATGAGCAGTTCTTC	CASTQASYNEQFF
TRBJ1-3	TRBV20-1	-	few	TGCAGTGCTAGCACAGCTGGAAACACCATATATTTT	CSASTAGNTIYF
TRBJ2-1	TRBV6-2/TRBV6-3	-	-	TGTGCCAGCGGCACTAGCATTCGTTGGTTCTTC	CASGTSIRWFF
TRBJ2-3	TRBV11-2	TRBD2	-	TGTGCCAGCAGCTTAGATGTGGGGCTAGCGGGAGCAGGAGATACGCAGTATTTT	CASSLDVGLAGAGDTQYF
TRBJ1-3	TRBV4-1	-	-	TGCGCCAGCAGCCAAGATCTTGCGGGCCGGCTCGACTCTGGAAACACCATATATTTT	CASSQDLAGRLDSGNTIYF
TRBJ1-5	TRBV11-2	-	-	TGTGCCAGCAGCTTTAGCCTGGATAGCAATCAGCCCCAGCATTTT	CASSFSLDSNQPQHF
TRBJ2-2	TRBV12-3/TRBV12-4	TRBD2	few	TGTGCCAGCAGTTCCTCTAGCGGGAGGTTCAAAGGGGAGCTGTTTTTT	CASSSSSGRFKGELFF
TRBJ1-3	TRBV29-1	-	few	TGCAGCGTTCGGTTATCTGGAAACACCATATATTTT	CSVRLSGNTIYF
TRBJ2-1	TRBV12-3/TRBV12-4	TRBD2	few	TGTGCCAGCAGTTTGAGTCTAGCGGGGGGCAATGAGCAGTTCTTC	CASSLSLAGGNEQFF
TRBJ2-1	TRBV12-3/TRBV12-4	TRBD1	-	TGTGCCAGCAGCCCGACAGGGATGGGCTCCTACAATGAGCAGTTCTTC	CASSPTGMGSYNEQFF
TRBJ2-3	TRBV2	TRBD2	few	TGTGCCAGCAGCCAACTAGCGGGAGGTGGCACAGATACGCAGTATTTT	CASSQLAGGGTDTQYF
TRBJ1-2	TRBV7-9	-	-	TGTGCCAGCAGCTTACATCAGCTTGGCTACACCTTC	CASSLHQLGYTF
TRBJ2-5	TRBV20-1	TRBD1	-	TGCAGTGCTAGAAGGGACAGCCTACAAGAGACCCAGTACTTC	CSARRDSLQETQYF
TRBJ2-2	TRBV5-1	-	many	TGCGCCAGCAGCTTGCTGTCCAACACGGGCACCGGGGAGCTGTTTTTT	CASSLLSNTGTGELFF
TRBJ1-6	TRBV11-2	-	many	TGTGCCAGCAGCTGGGGCCTTATCGGTTCACCCCTCCACTTT	CASSWGLIGSPLHF
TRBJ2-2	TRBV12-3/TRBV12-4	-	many	TGTGCCAGCAGTTTAAGACAGAACACCGGGGAGCTGTTTTTT	CASSLRQNTGELFF
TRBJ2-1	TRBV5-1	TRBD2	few	TGCGCCAGCAGCCAGCGGGAGGGCCACTACAATGAGCAGTTCTTC	CASSQREGHYNEQFF
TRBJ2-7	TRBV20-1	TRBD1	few	TGCAGTGCTCATCGGACAGGGGGGCCCTACGAGCAGTACTTC	CSAHRTGGPYEQYF
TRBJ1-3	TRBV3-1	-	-	TGTGCCAGCAGCCCAGTGACGGGGTACTCTGGAAACACCATATATTTT	CASSPVTGYSGNTIYF
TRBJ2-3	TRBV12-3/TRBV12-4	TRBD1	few	TGTGCCAGCAGTTTGCGGGACAGGGGGACAGATACGCAGTATTTT	CASSLRDRGTDTQYF
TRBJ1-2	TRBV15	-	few	TGTGCCACCAGCAGTAGAGTAGGACCCTATGGCTACACCTTC	CATSSRVGPYGYTF